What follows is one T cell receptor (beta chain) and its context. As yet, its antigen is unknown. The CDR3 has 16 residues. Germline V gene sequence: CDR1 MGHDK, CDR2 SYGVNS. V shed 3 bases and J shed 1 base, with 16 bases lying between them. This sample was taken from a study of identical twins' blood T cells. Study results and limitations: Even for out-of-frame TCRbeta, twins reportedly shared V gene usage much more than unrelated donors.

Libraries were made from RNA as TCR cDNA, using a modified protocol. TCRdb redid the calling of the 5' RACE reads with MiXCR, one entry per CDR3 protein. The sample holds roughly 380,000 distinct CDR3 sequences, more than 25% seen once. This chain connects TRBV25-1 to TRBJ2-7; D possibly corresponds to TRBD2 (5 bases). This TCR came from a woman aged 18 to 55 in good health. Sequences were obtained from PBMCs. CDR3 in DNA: TGTGCCAGCAGTGATGTGAAGGACTCTACTTCCTACGAGCAGTACTTC. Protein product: CASSDVKDSTSYEQYF.